This T cell receptor (beta chain) was sequenced in a study of response to subunit inactivated influenza vaccine (dated by TCRdb to the late 2010s). As for the study more broadly: The study used deep quantitative T cell receptor repertoire profiling to track responses to a trivalent subunit inactivated influenza vaccine. Results and caveats for the whole study, not just this receptor: According to the authors, only a limited number of new T cells may be recruited by each seasonal influenza vaccination.

Library prep was done by RT-PCR. The sequencing machine was an Illumina HiSeq 2500. TCRdb trimmed public reads at Q25 via fastp, called clones via MiXCR and kept in-frame beta chains. Entries that share a CDR3 protein sequence are merged under the most common genes and DNA. This sample has about 240,000 distinct CDR3 sequences in its table, and 12% of those were observed once. The ten largest clones add up to 7.8% of the sample. The table lists this clonotype with many counts. Its antigen is still unknown. No clone much larger than this one lies a single base away; base qualities are absent. The TCR sequence derives from a man in his fifties or sixties who received an inactivated influenza vaccine. Donor details come from another sample of the same person, matched by shared clones. Material: non-naive T cells sorted from PBMCs, obtained 14 days before vaccination. Reading the label with the study, this specimen's cell subset or site is: memory T cell fraction.

The CDR3 has the sequence CASSQGPGGSNIQYF. The sequenced DNA is TGTGCCAGCAGCCAAGGGCCAGGGGGCTCGAACATTCAGTACTTC. The V and J segments used are TRBV3-1 and TRBJ2-4, with 8 bases matching TRBD1. CDR1 LGHDT and CDR2 YNNKEL were looked up in the germline V gene (reference sequence). The CDR3 contains 15 residues, cysteine and phenylalanine counted. Only CDR3 DNA remains: 45 bases, in frame from the first base. From V the trimming removes 1 base and from J it removes 7 bases, while the gene matches leave 6 bases of the junction unaccounted for.